This T cell receptor (beta chain) is from a study of blood T cell repertoires in COVID-19. Study details: Sites in the United States, Italy and Spain provided acute and convalescent COVID-19 samples. The cDNA or gDNA used as material had been derived from T cells, B-cell-depleted T cells, or PBMCs.

As processed by the authors: Amplified reference gene primers provided the basis for estimating nucleated cell counts. Only in-frame clones appear in the TCRdb table, and some are missing; sequencing was by immunoSEQ multiplex PCR. D and trimming were read from the DNA, whereas the V and J calls and clone size are those reported in that table. The table records 130,000 to 150,000 clones, roughly four fifths of them present only once. Germline lookup yields CDR1 MNHEY and CDR2 SMNVEV (reference sequence). With 4 bases clipped from V and 4 bases from J, the junction kept 7 bases outside the gene matches. This CDR3 region has 17 residues.

This TCR came from a human donor with acute or convalescent COVID-19. The donor label of this sample is uncertain. This chain links TRBV27 with TRBJ2-1, with 13 bases fitting TRBD2. The sample consisted of peripheral blood. The CDR3 loop reads CASSYGLAGALYNEQFF. The CDR3 bases are TGTGCCAGCAGTTATGGACTAGCGGGGGCCCTATACAATGAGCAGTTCTTC.